This TCR beta chain was sequenced in a study of response to subunit inactivated influenza vaccine. Findings and caveats of the study: Authors suggested that a seasonal influenza vaccination recruits few new T cells each time.

As concerns this clonotype: Its target is unknown.

TCRdb reprocessed the RT-PCR reads via MiXCR and lists one record per CDR3 protein. The sample contains 650,000 to 800,000 distinct CDR3 sequences, about 15% of which appear only once. The V and J ends lost 3 bases and 1 base respectively, with 9 bases between them. CDR3 length: 13 amino acids. Germline loops: CDR1 GTSNPN, CDR2 SVGIG (reference sequence). The sample here was PBMCs from blood, taken approximately 15 days before vaccination. The chain is built from TRBV30 and TRBJ1-1, with a tentative D call TRBD1 (6 bases). The sequence was collected from a man in his forties or fifties who received an inactivated influenza vaccine. CDR3 coding DNA: TGTGCCTGGAGGGGGACACCGAACACTGAAGCTTTCTTT. Its translation is CAWRGTPNTEAFF. The whole variable domain, filled in from reference TRBV30 and TRBJ1-1, reads SQTIHQWPATLVQPVGSPLSLECTVEGTSNPNLYWYRQAAGRGLQLLFYSVGIGQISSEVPQNLSASRPQDRQFILSSKKLLLSDSGFYLCAWRGTPNTEAFFGQGTRLTVV.